This entry lists 20 T cell receptor beta chains sequenced from one sample in a study of T cell repertoires in aging, cancer and after chemotherapy. TRB rearrangements spanning V, D and J were amplified using mixed TRB-A/B primers. MiXCR, run by TCRdb on the multiplex PCR reads, gives a single entry per CDR3 protein. The profile covers about 21,000 distinct CDR3 sequences, with approximately 40% appearing a single time and 15% to 20% taken by the ten largest. TCR beta rearrangements were amplified from peripheral blood genomic DNA. The specimen sequenced was blood. These receptors were collected from a human donor with a solid tumor.

V gene TRBV24-1 combines with J gene TRBJ2-3; 13 bases are a match to TRBD2. The CDR3 is 14 residues long. Germline V CDR1 and CDR2: KGHDR, SFDVKD. V was pared by 9 bases and J by 4 bases, with 3 bases of the junction left unmatched. The CDR3 bases are TGTGCCACCCGGACTAGCGGGAGTGCAGATACGCAGTATTTT. Translation: CATRTSGSADTQYF.

This clonotype was found a few times. The chain couples TRBV6-2 or TRBV6-3 to TRBJ2-7, with 9 bases matching TRBD2. CDR3 length: 16 amino acids. CDR1 is MNHEY, CDR2 SVGEGT, per germline. V shed 7 bases and J 5 bases; nucleotides not matched to a gene: 15. CDR3 nucleotides: TGTGCCAGCACCCCCTGGGAACTAGCGGGCTTTAACGAGCAGTACTTC. This codes for CASTPWELAGFNEQYF.

The chain joins TRBV6-1 to TRBJ1-5; D is unclear. CDR1 MNHNS and CDR2 SASEGT come from the germline V gene. This CDR3 has 15 amino acids. V was cut by 7 bases and J by 0 bases, with 13 bases left in between. The CDR3 protein is CASTWTADSNQPQHF. The DNA for the CDR3 is TGTGCCAGCACTTGGACCGCCGATAGCAATCAGCCCCAGCATTTT.

There are a few counts of this clonotype. This chain links TRBV6-6 with TRBJ1-3; no clear D gene. V was shortened by 10 bases and J by 0 bases, with 22 bases between the two germline ends. Germline CDR1 reads MNHNY; CDR2 reads SVGAGI (reference sequence). This CDR3 comprises 17 residues. CDR3 region: CATIIDLGLGSGNTIYF. CDR3 coding DNA: TGTGCCACCATCATAGATTTGGGGTTAGGCTCTGGAAACACCATATATTTT.

The chain is built from TRBV10-3 and TRBJ2-7; the D is unclear. Looked up from germline, CDR1 is ENHRY and CDR2 is SYGVKD. V dropped 7 bases and J dropped 3 bases, with 10 bases sitting between them. The CDR3 consists of 12 residues. The CDR3 reads CAIKGRSYEQYF. The CDR3 DNA follows: TGTGCCATCAAGGGTCGTAGCTACGAGCAGTACTTC.

This clonotype was recorded a few times. Since no conserved phenylalanine or tryptophan closes the CDR3, a read error is the likely cause. The limits of the CDR3 on the DNA are not certain, so only TCRdb's listed CDR3 is given. J is TRBJ2-3 and V is TRBV7-4; the table's TRBD2 call for D was not verified on the DNA. Germline-derived CDR1 and CDR2 are SGHVT and SQSDAQ. The CDR3 has 9 residues if both end residues are counted. The CDR3 loop reads CASRLSLLS.

As to this clonotype: A much larger clone differs from this one at a single base, so this may be a read error. The chain employs TRBV29-1 and TRBJ2-2; D gene unclear. CDR1 SQVTM and CDR2 ANQGSEA come from the germline V gene. The CDR3 spans 14 residues. With 6 bases removed from V and 0 bases from J, the gap between germline ends came to 11 bases. The CDR3 bases are TGCAGCGTAAACAGCGCCGCGAACACCGGGGAGCTGTTTTTT. Protein product: CSVNSAANTGELFF.

V and J are TRBV27 and TRBJ1-6; no definite D call. The CDR3 is made up of 11 amino acids. Trimming cost V 8 bases and J 4 bases, with 3 bases left between them. Per the germline V gene, CDR1 is MNHEY and CDR2 is SMNVEV (reference sequence). As DNA, the CDR3 is TGTGCCAGCGGATATAATTCACCCCTCCACTTT. Its translation: CASGYNSPLHF.

The J gene is TRBJ2-5, the V gene TRBV10-3, with D possibly being TRBD1 (5 bases). This CDR3 region has 13 residues. Germline V gene lookup returns CDR1 ENHRY and CDR2 SYGVKD. The germline V and J ends were trimmed by 8 bases and 2 bases, with 12 bases remaining between them. The CDR3 region is CAIGLGAQETQYF. CDR3 DNA sequence: TGTGCCATCGGCTTAGGGGCTCAAGAGACCCAGTACTTC.

This clonotype was found a few times. The CDR3 region is CASSLPSGRAYNEQFF. DNA for the CDR3: TGTGCCAGCTCACTTCCTAGCGGGAGAGCCTACAATGAGCAGTTCTTC. The gene calls are TRBV18 and TRBJ2-1, with 10 bases identical to TRBD2. The CDR3 runs 16 residues. Germline V gives CDR1 KGHSH, CDR2 LQKENI. V was clipped by 4 bases and J by 2 bases; unmatched bases: 5.

The rearrangement uses TRBV30 and TRBJ2-7; tentatively, D is TRBD1 (5 bases). The CDR3 sequence is 12 residues long. Per germline, CDR1 GTSNPN and CDR2 SVGIG (reference sequence). V shed 4 bases and J shed 1 base, with 8 bases lying between them. The chain's CDR3 is CAWTGPSYEQYF. The CDR3 nucleotides read TGTGCCTGGACAGGGCCTTCCTACGAGCAGTACTTC.

In this sample, this clonotype turned up once. The V call is TRBV6-2 or TRBV6-3, the J call TRBJ1-1; no firm D call. The CDR3 contains 13 residues. The germline V and J ends were trimmed by 2 bases and 6 bases, with 10 bases remaining between them. Germline lookup yields CDR1 MNHEY and CDR2 SVGEGT. For the CDR3, the DNA is TGTGCCAGCAGTTACAGTAGAGGGTCTGAAGCTTTCTTT. Amino acids: CASSYSRGSEAFF.

The chain couples TRBV15 to TRBJ1-2; TRBD1 is a possible D gene (5 bases). Germline CDR1 reads LNHNV; CDR2 reads YYDKDF (reference sequence). This CDR3 has 14 residues. Trimming cost V 0 bases and J 4 bases, with 9 bases left between them. The CDR3 nucleotides read TGTGCCACCAGCAGAGATACAGGATCCTATGGCTACACCTTC. Protein sequence: CATSRDTGSYGYTF.

The chain carries TRBV30 and TRBJ2-3; D might be TRBD1 (6 bases). Between the trimmed V and J ends, which lost 0 bases and 0 bases, there was a span of 13 bases. The CDR3 covers 16 residues. Germline V gives CDR1 GTSNPN, CDR2 SVGIG (reference sequence). The CDR3 spells CAWSVYSGTSTDTQYF. The CDR3 nucleotides are TGTGCCTGGAGTGTTTATTCCGGGACAAGCACAGATACGCAGTATTTT.

As for this clonotype: This may come from a read error, since a much larger clone is one base off. The V and J genes are TRBV29-1 and TRBJ1-2; 12 nucleotides agree with TRBD2. The J call may be wrong; the DNA end is better matched by TRBJ2-7. CDR3 length equals 16 residues. In germline, CDR1 is SQVTM, CDR2 ANQGSEA. In nucleotides, the CDR3 is TGCAGCGTTGAAGAAGGGAGACTAGCGGGAGCAAATGAGCAGTACTTC. It codes for CSVEEGRLAGANEQYF.

For this clonotype: A junction end diverges from the germline sequence, so it may reflect a read error. The chain joins TRBV6-1 to TRBJ1-2; TRBD1 matches at 9 bases. Per the germline V gene, CDR1 is MNHNS and CDR2 is SASEGT. The CDR3 contains 18 residues. CDR3 nucleotide sequence: TGTGCCAGCAGGAGGGGCTTAGGACAGGGGTCCTCTGTGGATGGCTACGCCTTC. Encoded protein: CASRRGLGQGSSVDGYAF.

V is TRBV12-3 or TRBV12-4 and J is TRBJ1-2, with 7 positions matching TRBD1. Losses at the gene ends were 6 bases for V and 1 base for J; bases not matched to a gene: 5. The CDR3 covers 14 residues. The CDR3 is CASSYRGLNYGYTF. The DNA for the CDR3 is TGTGCCAGCAGCTACAGGGGCCTTAACTATGGCTACACCTTC.

This chain links TRBV27 with TRBJ1-2, with a weak D call TRBD1 (6 bases). Germline V lookup: CDR1 MNHEY, CDR2 SMNVEV (reference sequence). This CDR3 spans 15 amino acids. Trimming removed 6 bases at V and 3 bases at J, with 17 bases between. The CDR3 spells CASRPRGGDHYGYTF. The CDR3 nucleotides read TGTGCCAGCAGGCCGCGAGGGGGTGATCACTATGGCTACACCTTC.

This clonotype occurred once. V is TRBV30 and J is TRBJ1-5; 7 nucleotides agree with TRBD1. The CDR3 spans 15 residues. V lost 3 bases to trimming and J lost 4 bases; unmatched junction nucleotides: 9. The germline V gene has CDR1 GTSNPN and CDR2 SVGIG (reference sequence). This CDR3 is CAWSGGQWGNQPQHF. The CDR3 DNA reads as TGTGCCTGGAGCGGGGGACAGTGGGGGAATCAGCCCCAGCATTTT.

This clonotype was seen more than once but under ten times. The genes are TRBV19 and TRBJ2-7; D perhaps matches TRBD1 (6 bases). The CDR3 totals 15 residues. CDR1 LNHDA and CDR2 SQIVND come from the germline V gene (reference sequence). Trimming removed 2 bases from V and 3 bases from J, with 14 bases in between. The CDR3 coding sequence is TGTGCCAGTAGTATAACCGGACAGTCCGGCTACGAGCAGTACTTC. Its translation is CASSITGQSGYEQYF. Together with reference TRBV19 and TRBJ2-7, the CDR3 gives the full variable domain: DGGITQSPKYLFRKEGQNVTLSCEQNLNHDAMYWYRQDPGQGLRLIYYSQIVNDFQKGDIAEGYSVSREKKESFPLTVTSAQKNPTAFYLCASSITGQSGYEQYFGPGTRLTVT.